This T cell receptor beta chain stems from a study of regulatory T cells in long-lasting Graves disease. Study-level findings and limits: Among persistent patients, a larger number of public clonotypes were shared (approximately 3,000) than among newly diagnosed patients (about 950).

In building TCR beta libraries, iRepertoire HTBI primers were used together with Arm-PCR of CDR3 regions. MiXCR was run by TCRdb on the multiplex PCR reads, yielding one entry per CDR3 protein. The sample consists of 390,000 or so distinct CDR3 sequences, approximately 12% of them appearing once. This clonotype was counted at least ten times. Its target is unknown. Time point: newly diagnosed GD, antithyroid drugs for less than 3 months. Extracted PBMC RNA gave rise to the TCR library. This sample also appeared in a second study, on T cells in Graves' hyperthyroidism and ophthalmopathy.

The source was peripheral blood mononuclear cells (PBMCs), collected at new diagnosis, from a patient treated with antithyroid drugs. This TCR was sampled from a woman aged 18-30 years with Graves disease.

CDR3 coding DNA: TGTGCCAGTAAGAACTCAAATAGCAATCAGCCCCAGCATTTT. This translates into CASKNSNSNQPQHF. The genes are TRBV19 and TRBJ1-5, with no clear D. CDR1 and CDR2 (germline): LNHDA, SQIVND (reference sequence). Trimming left V 7 bases short and J 0 bases short, with 10 bases between. The CDR3 consists of 14 residues.